The sequence of this TCR beta chain was determined in a study of PD-1 blockade in classical Hodgkin lymphoma. Background on the study: Treatment was intravenous nivolumab, 3 mg/kg every 2 weeks, until progression. General observations from the study: CD4+ TCR diversity, unlike CD8+, climbed significantly by C4D1. Baseline TCR diversity was reportedly lower in newly diagnosed patients than healthy donors.

Clones were read by immunoSEQ multiplex PCR, and TCRdb kept only the in-frame ones, dropping some. The table records some 60,000 clones, around 87% of them present only once. Each patient experienced a relapse that followed autologous stem cell transplantation, and brentuximab vedotin exposure varied. The CDR3 has 15 amino acids. J was trimmed by 1 base and V by 8 bases; bases with no gene match: 9. Per germline, CDR1 MNHEY and CDR2 SVGAGI. Worth noting for this clone: Antigen specificity is unknown.

Sequences were derived from peripheral blood mononuclear cells (PBMCs), sampled at baseline. The V call is TRBV6-5, the J call TRBJ2-7; 9 positions agree with TRBD2. The sequence came from a human donor with classical Hodgkin lymphoma. This chain's CDR3 is CASRSGGGPSYEQYF. The CDR3 DNA follows: TGTGCCAGCCGTAGCGGGGGCGGCCCGTCCTACGAGCAGTACTTC.